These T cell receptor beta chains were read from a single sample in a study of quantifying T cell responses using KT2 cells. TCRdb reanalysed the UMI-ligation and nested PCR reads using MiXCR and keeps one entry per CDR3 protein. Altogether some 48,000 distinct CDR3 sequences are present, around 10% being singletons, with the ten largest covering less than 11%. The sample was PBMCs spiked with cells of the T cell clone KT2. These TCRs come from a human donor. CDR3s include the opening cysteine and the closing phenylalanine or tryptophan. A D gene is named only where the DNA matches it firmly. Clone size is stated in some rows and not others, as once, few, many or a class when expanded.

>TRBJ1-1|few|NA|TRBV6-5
CASSYSVGGNTEAFF
TGTGCCAGCAGTTACTCGGTCGGGGGGAACACTGAAGCTTTCTTT
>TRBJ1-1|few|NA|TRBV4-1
CASSQQEQNTEAFF
TGCGCCAGCAGCCAGCAGGAGCAGAACACTGAAGCTTTCTTT
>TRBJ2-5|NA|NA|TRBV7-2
CASSFGPTGPGETQYF
TGTGCCAGCAGCTTTGGGCCCACGGGCCCGGGGGAGACCCAGTACTTC
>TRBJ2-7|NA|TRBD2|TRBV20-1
CSARDRTSGSIEQYF
TGCAGTGCTAGAGATAGGACTAGCGGGAGTATTGAGCAGTACTTC
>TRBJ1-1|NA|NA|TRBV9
CASSRTPDTEAFF
TGTGCCAGCTCCAGAACCCCGGACACTGAAGCTTTCTTT
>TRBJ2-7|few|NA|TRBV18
CASAPNAQPAYEQYF
TGTGCCAGCGCCCCGAACGCCCAACCGGCCTACGAGCAGTACTTC
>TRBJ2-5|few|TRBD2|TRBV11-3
CASSLDPAGLAGLVQETQYF
TGTGCCAGCAGCTTAGATCCTGCCGGACTAGCGGGTTTGGTCCAAGAGACCCAGTACTTC
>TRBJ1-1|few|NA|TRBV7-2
CASSTFRTGGPEAFF
TGTGCCAGCAGCACCTTTCGAACAGGAGGCCCTGAAGCTTTCTTT
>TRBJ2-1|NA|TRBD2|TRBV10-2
CASSGLAGGDEQFF
TGCGCCAGCAGTGGGCTAGCGGGGGGGGATGAGCAGTTCTTC
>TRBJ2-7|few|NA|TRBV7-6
CASSLAWAGSEQYF
TGTGCCAGCAGCTTAGCCTGGGCAGGGAGCGAGCAGTACTTC
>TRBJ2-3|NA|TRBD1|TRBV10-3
CAISGRDRPSTDTQYF
TGTGCCATCAGTGGTCGGGACAGACCTAGCACAGATACGCAGTATTTT
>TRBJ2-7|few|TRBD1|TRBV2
CASNGQGLTYEQYF
TGTGCCAGCAACGGACAGGGATTAACATACGAGCAGTACTTC
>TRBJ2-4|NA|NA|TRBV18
CASSPPFRRAKNIQYF
TGTGCCAGCTCACCACCTTTTCGAAGAGCCAAAAACATTCAGTACTTC
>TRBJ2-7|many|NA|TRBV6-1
CARTPSHEASYEQYF
TGTGCCCGCACCCCGAGCCACGAAGCCTCCTACGAGCAGTACTTC
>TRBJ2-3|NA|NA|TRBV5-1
CASSHRDSSTDTQYF
TGCGCCAGCAGCCACCGGGACTCCTCCACAGATACGCAGTATTTT
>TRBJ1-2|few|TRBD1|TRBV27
CASSPRGSLPSGYTF
TGTGCCAGCAGTCCCAGGGGGTCCCTACCGAGTGGCTACACCTTC
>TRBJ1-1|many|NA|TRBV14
CASSQDKRQGNTEAFF
TGTGCCAGCAGCCAAGATAAAAGGCAGGGAAACACTGAAGCTTTCTTT
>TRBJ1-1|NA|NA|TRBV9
CASSVVPRDTEAFF
TGTGCCAGCAGCGTAGTTCCCAGGGACACTGAAGCTTTCTTT